Presented here are 18 T cell receptor beta chains from one specimen sequenced in a study of shared clonotypes between healthy human individuals. TCRdb's copy holds only in-frame clones and misses some; the assay was immunoSEQ multiplex PCR. The sample has under 1,100,000 clones, 65% to 75% seen once. The sequenced sample consisted of memory CD4+ T cells sorted from blood. Specified subset: CD45RA-negative fraction. The receptors were gathered from a man between 18 and 35 years old in good health.

This clone has only one observation. This chain joins TRBV30 and TRBJ2-3; tentative D call: TRBD2 (6 bases). Germline loops: CDR1 GTSNPN, CDR2 SVGIG (reference sequence). Trimming shortened V by 4 bases and J by 4 bases, and 21 bases separated the two germline ends. This CDR3 has 16 amino acids. This CDR3 is CAWTRVRGAAPDTQYF. For the CDR3, the DNA is TGTGCCTGGACAAGGGTGCGCGGGGCGGCCCCAGATACGCAGTATTTT.

The rearrangement joins TRBV7-9 to TRBJ1-4; TRBD1 aligns across 7 bases. The CDR3 length is 14 residues. Germline values: CDR1 SEHNR, CDR2 FQNEAQ (reference sequence). The V segment lost 3 bases and the J segment 5 bases; nucleotides outside the gene matches: 3. The CDR3: CASSFWGQNEKLFF. The CDR3 bases are TGTGCCAGCAGCTTTTGGGGACAGAATGAAAAACTGTTTTTT.

V is TRBV9 and J is TRBJ2-2, with a tentative D call TRBD2 (6 bases). Germline V gives CDR1 SGDLS, CDR2 YYNGEE. The CDR3 extends over 15 amino acids. Trimming left V 0 bases short and J 4 bases short, with 10 bases between. The DNA for the CDR3 is TGTGCCAGCAGCGTAGTACTAGCCGGCACCGGGGAGCTGTTTTTT. This translates into CASSVVLAGTGELFF. Full variable domain (remainder filled in from reference TRBV9 and TRBJ2-2): DSGVTQTPKHLITATGQRVTLRCSPRSGDLSVYWYQQSLDQGLQFLIQYYNGEERAKGNILERFSAQQFPDLHSELNLSSLELGDSALYFCASSVVLAGTGELFFGEGSRLTVL.

The chain has TRBV7-8 and TRBJ2-7, with 11 bases matching TRBD1. Germline V lookup: CDR1 SGHVS, CDR2 FQNEAQ. Germline trimming cut 4 bases from V and 3 bases from J; bases unmatched to any gene: 8. This CDR3 is built from 16 residues. CDR3 DNA: TGTGCCAGCAGCTCCCTCCGGACAGGGGGCATCTACGAGCAGTACTTC. Residues: CASSSLRTGGIYEQYF.

The J gene is TRBJ1-2, the V gene TRBV18; D is uncertain. The CDR3 is 13 amino acids. Trimming took off 2 bases at V and 6 bases at J, with 10 bases between the two ends. Germline V CDR1 and CDR2: KGHSH, LQKENI. This CDR3 is CASSPSWGDGYTF. The DNA of the CDR3 is TGTGCCAGCTCACCATCTTGGGGAGATGGCTACACCTTC. Full variable domain (missing parts from reference TRBV18 and TRBJ1-2): NAGVMQNPRHLVRRRGQEARLRCSPMKGHSHVYWYRQLPEEGLKFMVYLQKENIIDESGMPKERFSAEFPKEGPSILRIQQVVRGDSAAYFCASSPSWGDGYTFGSGTRLTVV.

This clone was seen only a few times. V usage is TRBV7-6 and J usage is TRBJ2-7; TRBD2 agrees at 10 bases. The germline gives CDR1 SGHVS, CDR2 FNYEAQ. The CDR3 is 14 amino acids. V gave up 6 bases and J gave up 4 bases; unmatched junction bases: 6. The CDR3 region is CASRRTSGSYEQYF. CDR3 coding DNA: TGTGCCAGCAGGAGGACTAGCGGTTCGTACGAGCAGTACTTC. Supplemented by reference TRBV7-6 and TRBJ2-7, the full variable domain reads GAGVSQSPRYKVTKRGQDVALRCDPISGHVSLYWYRQALGQGPEFLTYFNYEAQQDKSGLPNDRFSAERPEGSISTLTIQRTEQRDSAMYRCASRRTSGSYEQYFGPGTRLTVT.

The table lists this clone with a few counts. V and J are TRBV27 and TRBJ2-1; 8 nucleotides match TRBD2. The CDR3 sequence is 16 residues long. Germline V gene data show CDR1 as MNHEY and CDR2 as SMNVEV (reference sequence). The junction had 6 bases not matched to a gene; V was cut back by 0 bases and J by 5 bases. The CDR3 DNA sequence: TGTGCCAGCAGTTTATCCCGCGGGACTAGTCACAATGAGCAGTTCTTC. This codes for CASSLSRGTSHNEQFF.

The chain carries TRBV27 and TRBJ1-1; the match to TRBD1 covers 8 bases. The CDR3 runs 15 residues. CDR1 and CDR2 (germline): MNHEY, SMNVEV (reference sequence). The V gene end was trimmed by 0 bases and the J gene end by 2 bases; junction bases not matched to a gene: 2. The CDR3 DNA reads as TGTGCCAGCAGTTTATCCCCAGGGGGCAACACTGAAGCTTTCTTT. Translating it yields CASSLSPGGNTEAFF.

This chain uses TRBV2 with TRBJ1-2; TRBD1 aligns across 8 bases. The germline V gene encodes CDR1 SNHLY and CDR2 FYNNEI. J lost 7 bases, V lost 6 bases, and 10 bases had no gene match. CDR3 length: 14 amino acids. In nucleotides, the CDR3 is TGTGCCAGCAGCGAACAGGGGGTACCGGGTGGCTACACCTTC. Amino acids: CASSEQGVPGGYTF.

This chain connects TRBV2 to TRBJ1-1; the D gene is possibly TRBD1 (6 bases). Trimming removed 8 bases at V and 1 base at J, with 17 bases between. Germline CDR1 SNHLY, CDR2 FYNNEI. This CDR3 region has 15 residues. CDR3 sequence (DNA): TGTGCCAGCGGAAAATCCGGGACAAGGAACACTGAAGCTTTCTTT. Translating it yields CASGKSGTRNTEAFF.

The rearrangement uses TRBV6-1 and TRBJ1-1; weak D call: TRBD1 (5 bases). The CDR3 is made up of 14 amino acids. Per germline, CDR1 MNHNS and CDR2 SASEGT. V was trimmed by 7 bases and J by 1 base, leaving 13 bases between them. The CDR3 region has the DNA TGTGCCAGCAAAAAGACGCAGGGGAACACTGAAGCTTTCTTT. This sequence encodes CASKKTQGNTEAFF.

Concerning this clone itself: This sample also contains other DNA sequences that code for the same CDR3. The genes are TRBV10-3 and TRBJ1-2; TRBD1 agrees at 12 bases. The germline gives CDR1 ENHRY, CDR2 SYGVKD. Losses at the gene ends were 5 bases for V and 6 bases for J; bases not matched to a gene: 10. The CDR3 has 16 residues. The CDR3 protein is CAISSGTGGSDHGYTF. CDR3 coding DNA: TGTGCCATCAGTTCCGGGACAGGGGGCTCTGATCATGGCTACACCTTC.

The CDR3 protein is CASSRRDRGDEQYF. CDR3 nucleotide sequence: TGCGCCAGCAGCCGCCGGGACAGGGGGGACGAGCAGTACTTC. The chain uses TRBV4-1 and TRBJ2-7, with 11 bases identical to TRBD1. V gave up 4 bases and J gave up 5 bases; unmatched junction bases: 4. The CDR3 extends over 14 amino acids. CDR1 is MGHRA, CDR2 YSYEKL, per germline.

The chain links TRBV5-1 to TRBJ2-1, with 10 bases aligning to TRBD1. This CDR3 is built from 16 residues. V shed 4 bases and J 5 bases; nucleotides not matched to a gene: 9. The V gene's germline CDR1 is SGHRS and CDR2 YFSETQ. This CDR3 is CASSPPTGTGDNEQFF. The DNA for the CDR3 is TGCGCCAGCAGCCCCCCCACCGGGACAGGGGACAATGAGCAGTTCTTC.

This clone came up once. V gene TRBV6-6 combines with J gene TRBJ2-5; D might be TRBD1 (6 bases). The CDR3 runs 15 residues. Germline V CDR1 and CDR2: MNHNY, SVGAGI (reference sequence). The V end lost 6 bases, the J end lost 1 base, and 15 bases lay between the germline ends. For the CDR3, the DNA is TGTGCCAGCAGGGGAATTGGACAGATCCAAGAGACCCAGTACTTC. Its protein is CASRGIGQIQETQYF.

This clone has more than one count but fewer than ten. The chain recombines TRBV10-3 with TRBJ1-1; D not certain. This CDR3 is 12 amino acids long. The ends were cut back, 2 bases at V and 2 bases at J, with 3 bases in the middle. Per germline, CDR1 ENHRY and CDR2 SYGVKD. The CDR3 nucleotides read TGTGCCATCAGTGAGGGCAACACTGAAGCTTTCTTT. Translation gives CAISEGNTEAFF.

This clone was found many times. The chain combines TRBV19 with TRBJ2-2, with TRBD2 matching 9 bases. The CDR3 has 15 residues. Germline assignment: CDR1 LNHDA and CDR2 SQIVND (reference sequence). After removal of 5 bases from V and 6 bases from J, the junction contained 7 bases not matched to a gene. The CDR3 DNA follows: TGTGCCAGTAGTGGAAGGACTAGCGCCTCCGGGGAGCTGTTTTTT. It specifies CASSGRTSASGELFF.

The J gene is TRBJ1-4, the V gene TRBV4-1; 10 bases match TRBD1. Trimming removed 5 bases from V and 7 bases from J; junction bases left unmatched: 13. The CDR3 runs 17 residues. Germline assignment: CDR1 MGHRA and CDR2 YSYEKL. The DNA for the CDR3 is TGCGCCAGCAGCATGACAGGGGGCGCGTTCGGGGGTGAAAAACTGTTTTTT. As protein: CASSMTGGAFGGEKLFF.